The 31 T cell receptor beta chains below were found in one sample sequenced in a study of T-cell memory formation after mild COVID-19. TCRdb re-called the 5' RACE reads with MiXCR, one entry per CDR3 protein. In the table there are fewer than 400,000 distinct CDR3 sequences, 10% to 15% of which are singletons. Sequenced sample: PBMCs or a T cell subset sorted from them (not recorded which). These receptor sequences come from a man between 18 and 29 years old who had mild COVID-19 (a few samples of this study predate the infection). Cell type and time point are not known.

The CDR3 bases are TGTGCCAGCAGCCAAGCGGTCCCGCATCCCGGCGGGCTCGATGATTCACCCCTCCACTTT. It codes for CASSQAVPHPGGLDDSPLHF. The chain is built from TRBV4-2 and TRBJ1-6, with D unclear. The V and J ends lost 1 base and 8 bases respectively, with 27 bases between them. The CDR3 extends over 20 amino acids. Germline lookup yields CDR1 LGHNA and CDR2 YNFKEQ.

The chain recombines TRBV9 with TRBJ2-1; D gene unclear. V dropped 4 bases and J dropped 4 bases, with 12 bases sitting between them. The CDR3 covers 14 residues. CDR1 and CDR2 (germline): SGDLS, YYNGEE. The CDR3 here is CASSPSRIYNEQFF. The CDR3 DNA is TGTGCCAGCAGCCCCAGCAGGATTTACAATGAGCAGTTCTTC.

The CDR3, as DNA: TGTGCCAGCAGCTCCACGGACAGGAGGTTGTTTTTT. It encodes CASSSTDRRLFF. The chain uses TRBV7-8 and TRBJ2-2; TRBD1 matches at 7 bases. Germline V CDR1 and CDR2: SGHVS, FQNEAQ. The CDR3 has 12 amino acids. After removal of 4 bases from V and 15 bases from J, the junction contained 8 bases not matched to a gene. Full variable domain (rest looked up from reference TRBV7-8 and TRBJ2-2): GAGVSQSPRYKVAKRGQDVALRCDPISGHVSLFWYQQALGQGPEFLTYFQNEAQLDKSGLPSDRFFAERPEGSVSTLKIQRTQQEDSAVYLCASSSTDRRLFFGEGSRLTVL.

The J gene is TRBJ2-7, the V gene TRBV5-5, with D possibly being TRBD1 (7 bases). This CDR3 has 15 residues. Germline V gene lookup returns CDR1 SGHKS and CDR2 YYEKEE (reference sequence). Trimming took off 0 bases at V and 3 bases at J, with 13 bases between the two ends. Here the CDR3 DNA reads TGTGCCAGCAGCTTGGTTGCAGGGGGGTTCTACGAGCAGTACGTC. Translated: CASSLVAGGFYEQYV.

This clonotype has only a few counts. The chain uses TRBV12-3 or TRBV12-4 and TRBJ1-2; D is ambiguous. The CDR3 spans 13 residues. Trimming removed 8 bases from V and 4 bases from J, with 14 bases in between. This chain's CDR3 is CASARGPSYGYTF. CDR3 nucleotides: TGTGCCAGCGCCCGTGGCCCGAGCTATGGCTACACCTTC.

This clonotype was observed many times. For the CDR3, the DNA is TGCGCCAGCAGCCTCCGGGGGGCCAATATCCATGAGCAGTTCTTC. Its translation: CASSLRGANIHEQFF. This chain connects TRBV5-1 to TRBJ2-1; D might be TRBD2 (7 bases). Deletions cut 4 bases from V and 8 bases from J, with 19 bases between. The CDR3 sequence is 15 residues long. Germline values: CDR1 SGHRS, CDR2 YFSETQ.

This clonotype was observed a handful of times. The chain uses TRBV3-1 and TRBJ2-1; weak D call: TRBD2 (7 bases). V dropped 6 bases and J dropped 7 bases, with 16 bases sitting between them. CDR1 is LGHDT, CDR2 YNNKEL, per germline (reference sequence). This CDR3 has 14 residues. CDR3 loop: CASSRYGGPNEQFF. The DNA for the CDR3 is TGTGCCAGCAGTCGTTACGGGGGGCCAAATGAGCAGTTCTTC.

The sample holds a few counts of this clonotype. The chain carries TRBV20-1 and TRBJ2-1; 9 nucleotides agree with TRBD2. V gave up 3 bases and J gave up 4 bases; unmatched junction bases: 7. Germline CDR1 and CDR2: DFQATT and SNEGSKA (reference sequence). The CDR3 covers 15 residues. CDR3 amino acids: CSASRLAGRYNEQFF. In nucleotides, the CDR3 is TGCAGTGCTAGTCGGCTAGCGGGGAGGTACAATGAGCAGTTCTTC.

This clonotype showed up just a few times. V is TRBV5-1 and J is TRBJ2-7; perhaps TRBD2 as D (6 bases). Trimming removed 1 base at V and 6 bases at J, with 20 bases between. The V gene's germline CDR1 is SGHRS and CDR2 YFSETQ. The CDR3 consists of 16 residues. The CDR3 here is CASSLSIGGLSGEQYF. In DNA, the CDR3 is TGCGCCAGCAGCTTGAGTATCGGGGGTCTTTCAGGCGAGCAGTACTTC.

This clonotype was seen a handful of times. V and J are TRBV5-1 and TRBJ2-3; 8 nucleotides line up with TRBD2. This CDR3 spans 15 amino acids. The V segment lost 2 bases and the J segment 5 bases; nucleotides outside the gene matches: 7. Germline-derived CDR1 and CDR2 are SGHRS and YFSETQ. The CDR3 nucleotides are TGCGCCAGCAGCTTCAGCGGGGGCCCTCAAGATACGCAGTATTTT. This translates into CASSFSGGPQDTQYF.

This chain connects TRBV4-1 to TRBJ2-1, with D tentatively TRBD2 (5 bases). Germline CDR1 MGHRA, CDR2 YSYEKL. The CDR3 contains 13 residues. Deletions cut 4 bases from V and 10 bases from J, with 14 bases between. The CDR3 sequence is CASSPFSGREQFF. The CDR3 nucleotides read TGCGCCAGCAGCCCATTCAGCGGAAGGGAGCAGTTCTTC.

The gene calls are TRBV5-1 and TRBJ2-1; 9 positions match TRBD1. After removal of 6 bases from V and 1 base from J, the junction contained 5 bases not matched to a gene. The CDR3 length is 15 residues. Germline lookup yields CDR1 SGHRS and CDR2 YFSETQ. The chain's CDR3 is CASKRTGDSYNEQFF. CDR3 coding DNA: TGCGCCAGCAAACGGACAGGGGATTCCTACAATGAGCAGTTCTTC.

This rearrangement joins TRBV28 to TRBJ2-1; 10 bases fit TRBD2. The junction had 4 bases not matched to a gene; V was cut back by 7 bases and J by 7 bases. CDR1 is MDHEN and CDR2 is SYDVKM in the germline V gene. This CDR3 is built from 13 residues. For the CDR3, the DNA is TGTGCCAGCACGAGCGGGGGGGGAAATGAGCAGTTCTTC. Amino acids: CASTSGGGNEQFF.

This clonotype was found a few times. The chain couples TRBV20-1 to TRBJ2-5; D is undetermined. Germline CDR1 DFQATT, CDR2 SNEGSKA (reference sequence). Trimming took 0 bases from V and 9 from J, leaving 11 bases between them. The CDR3 consists of 12 residues. Here the CDR3 DNA reads TGCAGTGCTAGAGAGAAGGGTTCCTCCCAGTACTTC. Its protein product is CSAREKGSSQYF.

V usage is TRBV6-6 and J usage is TRBJ2-5; D not resolved. The CDR3 extends over 12 amino acids. V was clipped by 0 bases and J by 5 bases, with 4 bases between them. Germline V gene data show CDR1 as MNHNY and CDR2 as SVGAGI (reference sequence). CDR3 in DNA: TGTGCCAGCAGTTACTCCAGTGAGACCCAGTACTTC. This gives the protein CASSYSSETQYF.

The CDR3 region has the DNA TGTGCCAGCAGATTAGGACAGGGGGTCGCGACGAGCAATCAGCCCCAGCATTTT. Protein: CASRLGQGVATSNQPQHF. This sequence joins TRBV6-1 and TRBJ1-5; 10 bases align to TRBD1. Germline assignment: CDR1 MNHNS and CDR2 SASEGT. The CDR3 sequence is 18 residues long. Germline trimming cut 6 bases from V and 1 base from J; bases unmatched to any gene: 12.

The CDR3 here is CSVPGQGAGVAFF. CDR3 nucleotides: TGCAGCGTTCCGGGACAGGGGGCTGGGGTAGCTTTCTTT. The V call is TRBV29-1, the J call TRBJ1-1; 12 nucleotides match TRBD1. V was clipped by 5 bases and J by 10 bases; unmatched bases: 8. CDR3 length: 13 residues. Germline V gene data show CDR1 as SQVTM and CDR2 as ANQGSEA.

This clonotype showed up just a few times. V gene TRBV9 combines with J gene TRBJ2-2; possibly TRBD1 or TRBD2 for D (5 bases each). CDR3 length equals 16 residues. V lost 0 bases, J lost 4 bases, and 13 bases lay in between. The germline V gene encodes CDR1 SGDLS and CDR2 YYNGEE. Written as DNA, the CDR3 is TGTGCCAGCAGCGTAGACCGGGACCCATCCACCGGGGAGCTGTTTTTT. Translated: CASSVDRDPSTGELFF.

This clonotype was picked up a small number of times. The gene calls are TRBV5-1 and TRBJ1-5; 8 bases are shared with TRBD1. Unmatched junction bases numbered 9, after V lost 5 bases and J lost 5 bases. The CDR3 sequence is 15 residues long. From germline, CDR1 is SGHRS and CDR2 YFSETQ. The CDR3 spells CASRTGTGSDQPQHF. The CDR3 region has the DNA TGCGCCAGCAGAACCGGGACAGGATCCGATCAGCCCCAGCATTTT.

This clonotype was seen a handful of times. The chain has TRBV5-1 and TRBJ2-3; tentative D call: TRBD1 (6 bases). Trimming stripped 2 bases from V and 4 bases from J, with 11 bases between. Germline lookup yields CDR1 SGHRS and CDR2 YFSETQ. The CDR3 consists of 14 residues. CDR3 protein: CASSLTGSPDTQYF. CDR3 sequence (DNA): TGCGCCAGCAGCTTAACAGGGTCGCCAGATACGCAGTATTTT.

In this sample, this clonotype turned up a few times. V usage is TRBV7-2 and J usage is TRBJ1-1, with TRBD1 identical over 7 bases. The germline gives CDR1 SGHTA, CDR2 FQGNSA. CDR3 length: 13 residues. J gave up 6 bases and V 8 bases, and 9 bases lay outside the gene matches. CDR3 residues: CASLTGLRAEAFF. The CDR3 DNA is TGTGCCAGCCTGACAGGGCTTCGGGCTGAAGCTTTCTTT.

This clonotype was detected many times. The rearrangement links TRBV9 to TRBJ2-5, with D possibly TRBD2 on 5 matching bases. Germline V CDR1 and CDR2: SGDLS, YYNGEE. The CDR3 length is 12 residues. The germline V and J ends were trimmed by 1 base and 5 bases, with 6 bases remaining between them. CDR3: CASSVRGETQYF. CDR3 DNA: TGTGCCAGCAGCGTAAGAGGGGAGACCCAGTACTTC. Complete variable domain (other parts from reference TRBV9 and TRBJ2-5): DSGVTQTPKHLITATGQRVTLRCSPRSGDLSVYWYQQSLDQGLQFLIQYYNGEERAKGNILERFSAQQFPDLHSELNLSSLELGDSALYFCASSVRGETQYFGPGTRLLVL.

This clonotype was observed a handful of times. The V and J genes are TRBV5-1 and TRBJ2-3; D gene unclear. The CDR3 totals 14 residues. Germline V lookup: CDR1 SGHRS, CDR2 YFSETQ. Deletions cut 6 bases from V and 1 base from J, with 12 bases between. The CDR3 loop reads CASTRYDRTDTQYF. Here the CDR3 DNA reads TGCGCCAGCACCAGATATGACCGCACAGATACGCAGTATTTT.

The chain carries TRBV10-3 and TRBJ2-7; D might be TRBD1 (6 bases). The CDR3 runs to 15 residues. The V end lost 10 bases, the J end lost 5 bases, and 24 bases lay between the germline ends. Germline values: CDR1 ENHRY, CDR2 SYGVKD. The chain's CDR3 is CATEQGIGTHNEQYF. The CDR3 coding sequence is TGTGCCACCGAACAAGGTATCGGGACACACAACGAGCAGTACTTC.

V and J are TRBV4-3 and TRBJ1-6, with D possibly TRBD1 on 5 matching bases. Germline V gives CDR1 LGHNA, CDR2 YSLEER. V was clipped by 0 bases and J by 8 bases, with 8 bases between them. CDR3 length equals 14 residues. The DNA of the CDR3 is TGCGCCAGCAGCCAAGAAGGGGTTTATTCACCCCTCCACTTT. Translated, it gives CASSQEGVYSPLHF.

The V and J genes are TRBV10-2 and TRBJ1-2; tentatively, D is TRBD1 (6 bases). This CDR3 is 13 amino acids long. Trimming cost V 3 bases and J 7 bases, with 12 bases left between them. CDR1 WSHSY and CDR2 SAAADI come from the germline V gene. CDR3 sequence reads: CASSEELRGGYTF. The CDR3 DNA follows: TGCGCCAGCAGTGAAGAACTCAGGGGTGGCTACACCTTC.

This clonotype was recorded a few times. This chain connects TRBV21-1 to TRBJ1-2. TRBV21-1 is deemed a pseudogene. The CDR3 totals 15 residues. The CDR3 sequence: CASSLRQACNYGYTF. CDR3 DNA: TGTGCCAGCAGCCTGAGGCAGGCGTGTAACTATGGCTACACCTTC.

This clonotype has a handful of counts. V gene TRBV7-9 combines with J gene TRBJ1-1, with D unclear. V lost 2 bases to trimming and J lost 0 bases, with 7 bases between them. Germline V CDR1 and CDR2: SEHNR, FQNEAQ (reference sequence). CDR3 length: 14 residues. CDR3: CASSLLSMNTEAFF. The CDR3 coding sequence is TGTGCCAGCAGCTTACTAAGCATGAACACTGAAGCTTTCTTT.

This clonotype was counted many times. The rearrangement joins TRBV7-9 to TRBJ1-2; D is uncertain. The germline V gene encodes CDR1 SEHNR and CDR2 FQNEAQ (reference sequence). The CDR3 runs 12 residues. Trimming shortened V by 5 bases and J by 6 bases, and 10 bases separated the two germline ends. CDR3 sequence: CASSPPVDGYTF. CDR3 in DNA: TGTGCCAGCAGCCCCCCTGTAGATGGCTACACCTTC.

This clonotype was counted a few times. The chain has TRBV7-2 and TRBJ1-5, with a possible D match to TRBD1 (5 bases). Trimming took off 1 base at V and 0 bases at J, with 13 bases between the two ends. This CDR3 is built from 17 residues. In germline, CDR1 is SGHTA, CDR2 FQGNSA. CDR3 sequence (DNA): TGTGCCAGCAGCTTAGGTCAGGGCGCTGGTAGCAATCAGCCCCAGCATTTT. Its translation is CASSLGQGAGSNQPQHF.

The V and J genes are TRBV2 and TRBJ2-2; 7 bases align to TRBD2. This CDR3 spans 14 amino acids. Germline CDR1 is SNHLY and CDR2 is FYNNEI. The ends lost 6 bases at V and 5 bases at J; junction bases unmatched: 6. As DNA, the CDR3 is TGTGCCAGCAGACTCCCCGGGGGGACCGGGGAGCTGTTTTTT. Translation gives CASRLPGGTGELFF. Supplemented by reference TRBV2 and TRBJ2-2, the full variable domain reads EPEVTQTPSHQVTQMGQEVILRCVPISNHLYFYWYRQILGQKVEFLVSFYNNEISEKSEIFDDQFSVERPDGSNFTLKIRSTKLEDSAMYFCASRLPGGTGELFFGEGSRLTVL.